One TCR beta chain is described in this entry. It lacks a known antigen. No much larger clone exists at a distance of one base, and base qualities are not known. In the paper's terms, the time point label means: patch test 1, 2 weeks after DPC sensitization. The treatment or condition label corresponds to: therapeutic diphenylcyclopropenone sensitization with weekly scalp DPC. At every patch-test visit, the blood draw took place before the patch test was put on. Patients were considered eligible if aged 18 to 70, diagnosed with alopecia and deemed suitable for DPC therapy, and patients were excluded if pregnant. Total RNA was extracted from unfractionated whole blood collected in Tempus Blood RNA tubes. The entry originates in a study of human T cells and chemical hapten exposure (dated by TCRdb to the early 2020s). Looking at the study overall: For sensitization, 2% DPC in acetone was applied to a 2 cm by 2 cm area of upper inner arm skin. Patients additionally received weekly therapeutic DPC doses to the scalp throughout the approximately 24-week study period. Patch testing was done on the upper back using Finn chambers containing 0.01% DPC, and results were scored after 6 days according to International Contact Dermatitis Research Group standards. Alopecia areata with under or over 50% scalp involvement, alopecia totalis and alopecia universalis were represented in the patient cohort, which was mostly female. Libraries were pooled for sequencing, and per-sample TCR yields varied mainly because of small differences in library volumes within the pool. This study followed changes in the peripheral blood TCR repertoire in vivo during primary and secondary sensitization of alopecia patients to the hapten diphenylcyclopropenone (DPC). Blood samples were taken from patients before sensitization (week 0) and at 2, 6 and about 24 weeks after DPC sensitization. For TCR sequencing, blood came from 25 to 35 alopecia patients at anywhere from one to four time points (pre-sensitization, 2, 6 and 24 weeks). Broad study findings and their caveats: DPC sensitization did not change the number of TCRs with a frequency above 1 in 1000, and there was no evidence of changes in global repertoire structure. Alopecia, a presumed autoimmune disease, was present in all patients, so the immune response of the patients might differ from that of healthy individuals. A positive correlation was found between the number of PT1 expanded TCRs and patch test score, with significance reached at thresholds 8, 16 and 32 but not 4. After repeated subsampling, changes were observed in the strength of the expansion versus patch-test correlation and in the threshold at which the correlation became significant. Expanded TCRs formed significantly more large CDR3 similarity clusters than pre-sensitization or healthy control sets, consistent with antigen-driven responses.

Libraries were built with RACE. The sequencing machine was a NextSeq 500. During library preparation, unique molecular identifiers were attached to individual cDNA molecules so that TCRs could be counted quantitatively and reproducibly. Both TCR alpha and TCR beta chains were sequenced from each blood RNA sample. The authors processed their data as follows. The median number of TCRs per sample was 90,000 to 100,000, ranging from roughly 23,224 to 700,000. V, J and CDR3 annotation of the TCR reads was carried out using the Decombinator software suite. For the PS versus PT1 abundance plots, all samples were subsampled to the same number of TCRs (28,000). TCRs were defined as expanded if absent before sensitization and observed at least eight times at the 2-week time point. Using fastp at Q25 and MiXCR, TCRdb reprocessed the public reads and kept productive beta chains. Entries that share a CDR3 protein sequence are merged under the most common genes and DNA. These V and J calls derive from TCRdb rather than the authors' analysis. The sample table contains around 340,000 distinct CDR3 sequences; only one count was recorded for around 7% of them. Approximately 8.9% of the sample comes from the top ten.

Its CDR3 holds 12 amino acids, cysteine through phenylalanine. The kept DNA is CDR3 alone, 36 bases in frame from the first base. Sequences SGHTA (CDR1) and FQGNSA (CDR2) are obtained from the germline V gene. V is shortened by 5 bases, J by 4 bases, and the region joining them spans 8 bases. The receptor was derived from a woman between 18 and 30 years old with alopecia areata. Some clones in this sample may be carry-over from other donors' samples. This sequence uses TRBV7-2 and TRBJ2-5, with the D gene too uncertain to name. This specimen consisted of whole blood, obtained in connection with sensitization to the hapten diphenylcyclopropenone (DPC). The CDR3 region has the sequence CASSRPRETQYF. The DNA is TGTGCCAGCAGCCGACCCCGAGAGACCCAGTACTTC.